This T cell receptor beta chain comes out of a study of STAT5B mutations in CD4+ large granular lymphocyte leukemia. This clone was counted a few times. Measured with immunoSEQ multiplex PCR; TCRdb has only the in-frame clones, and not every one. Among around 27,000 clones listed, under 80% were seen once. The CDR3 has 14 residues. Trimming took 1 base from V and 0 from J, leaving 6 bases between them. CDR1 and CDR2 (germline): SGHTA, FQGNSA. This clonotype was obtained from a human donor in good health. Sequences were obtained from CD4+ T cells from blood buffy coats. V gene TRBV7-2 combines with J gene TRBJ1-1, with D uncertain. The CDR3 DNA reads as TGTGCCAGCAGCTTAGTACACATGAACACTGAAGCTTTCTTT. Translation: CASSLVHMNTEAFF.